This T cell receptor (beta chain) was captured in a study of breast tumors, draining lymph nodes, adjacent tissues. Study-level results: Findings are consistent with lymph node origin and intratumoral expansion of most tumor T cells.

TCRdb re-analysed the multiplex PCR reads in MiXCR, keeping a single row per CDR3 protein. The table records roughly 130,000 distinct CDR3 sequences, 20% of them present only once. This clonotype was seen a handful of times. Its matching antigen is unknown. Breast cancer patients provided tissue from their axillary draining lymph nodes. Germline V gene lookup returns CDR1 DFQATT and CDR2 SNEGSKA (reference sequence). The CDR3 sequence is 17 residues long. V was pared by 0 bases and J by 4 bases, with 18 bases between. The sequence was collected from a female donor with breast cancer. Some clones in this sample may be carry-over from other donors' samples. The chain joins TRBV20-1 to TRBJ2-2; a possible D gene is TRBD2 (7 bases). Sequenced sample: axillary lymph node tissue. For the CDR3, the DNA is TGCAGTGCTAGAGATCCCCGAGGGGGGGCCATCACCGGGGAGCTGTTTTTT. Protein sequence: CSARDPRGGAITGELFF.